The 20 T cell receptor beta chains in this list originate from one sample, sequenced in a study of control samples from healthy donors and cancer patients. The assay was immunoSEQ multiplex PCR, and TCRdb's table has in-frame clones only and misses some. Of just over 150,000 clones listed, around nine tenths are singletons. Input material: blood. These receptors all stem from a man aged 25 to 45 in good health.

The gene calls are TRBV4-3 and TRBJ1-6; TRBD1 is a possible D gene (6 bases). The germline CDR1 and CDR2 sequences are LGHNA and YSLEER. V gave up 3 bases and J gave up 14 bases, with 23 bases separating them. The CDR3 consists of 16 residues. The CDR3 DNA reads TGCGCCAGCAGCCATATGAGGCCAGGGGATAGTATTTCCCTCCACTTT. The encoded protein is CASSHMRPGDSISLHF.

V gene TRBV12-5 combines with J gene TRBJ2-3; the match to TRBD2 covers 7 bases. Germline CDR1 is LGHNT and CDR2 is FRNRAP. The CDR3 consists of 13 residues. J lost 3 bases, V lost 6 bases, and 3 bases had no gene match. CDR3 DNA: TGTGCTAGTGGCCCGGGACTAACAGATACGCAGTATTTT. Translating it yields CASGPGLTDTQYF.

CDR3 residues: CASSSTTPYGYTF. The DNA for the CDR3 is TGTGCCAGCAGCAGTACGACACCCTATGGCTACACCTTC. V gene TRBV9 combines with J gene TRBJ1-2; D unresolved. There are 13 residues in the CDR3. Trimming shortened V by 4 bases and J by 4 bases, and 11 bases separated the two germline ends. Germline values: CDR1 SGDLS, CDR2 YYNGEE.

V and J are TRBV29-1 and TRBJ2-6; possible D gene TRBD2, 6 bases. The CDR3 consists of 16 residues. The V gene's germline CDR1 is SQVTM and CDR2 ANQGSEA. Trimming cost V 3 bases and J 0 bases, with 12 bases left between them. CDR3 sequence reads: CSVDGRSSSGANVLTF. For the CDR3, the DNA is TGCAGCGTTGATGGGAGGAGTAGCTCTGGGGCCAACGTCCTGACTTTC.

This clone was picked up one time. The chain is built from TRBV7-9 and TRBJ1-2, with D possibly TRBD1 on 5 matching bases. CDR1 SEHNR and CDR2 FQNEAQ come from the germline V gene (reference sequence). The CDR3 runs 16 residues. Trimming left V 5 bases short and J 2 bases short, with 18 bases between. CDR3 sequence (DNA): TGTGCCAGCAGCGTGGCCCGGGGCCACCAAAACTATGGCTACACCTTC. Translating gives CASSVARGHQNYGYTF.

V gene TRBV12-3 or TRBV12-4 combines with J gene TRBJ1-5; D not resolved. Between the trimmed V and J ends, which lost 8 bases and 7 bases, there was a span of 12 bases. This CDR3 spans 12 amino acids. CDR3 nucleotides: TGTGCCAGCTCGTTGGGTTCCCAGCCCCAGCATTTT. This gives the protein CASSLGSQPQHF.

Only one count was recorded for this clone. The V gene is TRBV6-2 or TRBV6-3, the J gene TRBJ1-2, with D perhaps matching TRBD1 (5 bases). The germline CDR1 and CDR2 sequences are MNHEY and SVGEGT. The CDR3 sequence is 15 residues long. V was trimmed by 4 bases and J by 8 bases, leaving 20 bases between them. CDR3: CASSFTSGALFGYTF. For the CDR3, the DNA is TGTGCCAGCAGTTTTACATCCGGGGCCCTTTTCGGCTACACCTTC.

This clone was found once. This chain connects TRBV10-3 to TRBJ1-1; D is ambiguous. Per the germline V gene, CDR1 is ENHRY and CDR2 is SYGVKD. Trimming shortened V by 2 bases and J by 4 bases, and 11 bases separated the two germline ends. There are 14 residues in the CDR3. The CDR3 bases are TGTGCCATCAGTGAGAAGGGTGAGACCACTGAAGCTTTCTTT. Translation: CAISEKGETTEAFF.

The CDR3 sequence is CASGTSGGIYNEQFF. Written as DNA, the CDR3 is TGTGCCAGCGGAACTAGCGGGGGAATATACAATGAGCAGTTCTTC. The chain links TRBV7-9 to TRBJ2-1; 11 bases are a match to TRBD2. The ends lost 8 bases at V and 4 bases at J; junction bases unmatched: 7. Germline loops: CDR1 SEHNR, CDR2 FQNEAQ (reference sequence). The CDR3 is 15 residues long.

CDR3 nucleotide sequence: TGTGCCACCAGCAGAGGGGGCAGCCCTCCAAACACCATATATTTT. It yields the protein CATSRGGSPPNTIYF. V usage is TRBV15 and J usage is TRBJ1-3; D might be TRBD1 (5 bases). The CDR3 is made up of 15 amino acids. In germline, CDR1 is LNHNV, CDR2 YYDKDF (reference sequence). V lost 1 base and J 6 bases, leaving 13 bases between the germline ends.

The chain couples TRBV5-6 to TRBJ2-1; TRBD1 might be the D (5 bases). Germline lookup yields CDR1 SGHDT and CDR2 YYEEEE. The CDR3 has 14 residues. V gave up 5 bases and J gave up 4 bases, with 13 bases separating them. The CDR3 DNA sequence: TGTGCCAGCAGAGGGCAGGGCCAGTACAATGAGCAGTTCTTC. This translates into CASRGQGQYNEQFF. The full variable domain, its missing parts supplied by reference TRBV5-6 and TRBJ2-1, is DAGVTQSPTHLIKTRGQQVTLRCSPKSGHDTVSWYQQALGQGPQFIFQYYEEEERQRGNFPDRFSGHQFPNYSSELNVNALLLGDSALYLCASRGQGQYNEQFFGPGTRLTVL.

The genes are TRBV5-1 and TRBJ2-7, with 11 bases identical to TRBD2. J gave up 4 bases and V 0 bases, and 6 bases lay outside the gene matches. Germline V gene sequence: CDR1 SGHRS, CDR2 YFSETQ. The CDR3 contains 16 residues. The DNA for the CDR3 is TGCGCCAGCAGCTTGGCGGCTAGCGGGAGGAGATACGAGCAGTACTTC. Residues: CASSLAASGRRYEQYF.

DNA of the CDR3: TGTGCCAGAGGGAAGGTGGGGGACACTGAAGCTTTCTTT. It translates to CARGKVGDTEAFF. The V and J genes are TRBV2 and TRBJ1-1; D might be TRBD1 (5 bases). The V gene lost 9 bases and the J gene lost 3 bases, with 14 bases spanning the gap. The CDR3 extends over 13 amino acids. Looked up from germline, CDR1 is SNHLY and CDR2 is FYNNEI.

This chain uses TRBV28 with TRBJ2-1; 7 positions match TRBD1. V was clipped by 4 bases and J by 15 bases; unmatched bases: 9. This CDR3 spans 12 amino acids. Germline V gives CDR1 MDHEN, CDR2 SYDVKM. CDR3 DNA: TGTGCCAGCAGTTCCTACAGGGGTTGGGGGTTCTTC. Translated: CASSSYRGWGFF.

V usage is TRBV7-3 and J usage is TRBJ2-3; TRBD1 matches at 7 bases. This CDR3 is 14 amino acids long. CDR1 is SGHTA, CDR2 FQGTGA, per germline. V lost 3 bases to trimming and J lost 2 bases; unmatched junction nucleotides: 2. CDR3: CASSLGQHTDTQYF. Here the CDR3 DNA reads TGTGCCAGCAGCTTGGGACAGCACACAGATACGCAGTATTTT.

The chain joins TRBV2 to TRBJ2-1, with D tentatively TRBD1 or TRBD2 (5 bases each). Germline CDR1 SNHLY, CDR2 FYNNEI. The CDR3 covers 14 residues. V lost 4 bases and J 9 bases, leaving 16 bases between the germline ends. CDR3 DNA: TGTGCCAGCAGTGCGGGGCGCCCAGTCGGTGAGCAGTTCTTC. This codes for CASSAGRPVGEQFF.

The CDR3 region is CASSFSGNTEAFF. DNA of the CDR3: TGTGCCAGCAGCTTTAGCGGCAACACTGAAGCTTTCTTT. The chain employs TRBV7-3 and TRBJ1-1; D unresolved. The CDR3 is made up of 13 amino acids. Trimming removed 3 bases from V and 2 bases from J, with 7 bases in between. Per germline, CDR1 SGHTA and CDR2 FQGTGA.

The chain employs TRBV5-6 and TRBJ2-5; tentative D call: TRBD2 (5 bases). The CDR3 contains 14 residues. V lost 0 bases and J 5 bases, leaving 11 bases between the germline ends. Germline values: CDR1 SGHDT, CDR2 YYEEEE. The CDR3 DNA reads TGTGCCAGCAGCTTGGGCCGGGGTGAGGAGACCCAGTACTTC. This codes for CASSLGRGEETQYF.

V usage is TRBV27 and J usage is TRBJ2-7, with D tentatively TRBD2 (6 bases). CDR3 size: 15 residues. V was cut by 8 bases and J by 0 bases, with 17 bases left in between. In germline, CDR1 is MNHEY, CDR2 SMNVEV (reference sequence). CDR3 sequence reads: CASGPGLTISYEQYF. CDR3 nucleotides: TGTGCCAGCGGGCCGGGACTGACGATCTCCTACGAGCAGTACTTC.

V and J are TRBV19 and TRBJ1-1; maybe TRBD1 (5 bases). Germline CDR1 and CDR2: LNHDA and SQIVND (reference sequence). This CDR3 spans 16 amino acids. The V and J ends lost 5 bases and 1 base respectively, with 17 bases between them. The CDR3 DNA sequence: TGTGCCAGTAGTTTCAGGGTTGTTGAGGGGAACACTGAAGCTTTCTTT. Its protein is CASSFRVVEGNTEAFF.